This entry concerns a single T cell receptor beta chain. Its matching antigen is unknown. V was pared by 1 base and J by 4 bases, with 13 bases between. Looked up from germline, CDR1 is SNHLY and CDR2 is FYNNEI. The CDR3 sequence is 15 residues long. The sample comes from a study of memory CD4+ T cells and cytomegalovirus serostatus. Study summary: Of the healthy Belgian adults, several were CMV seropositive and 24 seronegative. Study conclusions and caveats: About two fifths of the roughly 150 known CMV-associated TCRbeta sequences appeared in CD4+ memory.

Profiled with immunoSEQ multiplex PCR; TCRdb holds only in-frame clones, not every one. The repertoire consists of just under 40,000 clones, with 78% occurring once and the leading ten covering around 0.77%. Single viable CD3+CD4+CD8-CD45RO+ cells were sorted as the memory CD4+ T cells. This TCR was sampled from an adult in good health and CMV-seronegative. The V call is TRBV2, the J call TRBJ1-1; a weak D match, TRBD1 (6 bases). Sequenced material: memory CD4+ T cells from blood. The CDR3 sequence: CASSEGRGQGTEAFF. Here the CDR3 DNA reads TGTGCCAGCAGTGAAGGCCGGGGGCAAGGCACTGAAGCTTTCTTT. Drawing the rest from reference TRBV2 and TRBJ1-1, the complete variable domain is EPEVTQTPSHQVTQMGQEVILRCVPISNHLYFYWYRQILGQKVEFLVSFYNNEISEKSEIFDDQFSVERPDGSNFTLKIRSTKLEDSAMYFCASSEGRGQGTEAFFGQGTRLTVV.